This is a list of T cell receptor beta chains from one sample in a study of Graves' ophthalmopathy and Graves' hyperthyroidism. TCRdb processed the multiplex PCR reads anew with MiXCR; each CDR3 protein has one entry. The sample contains 400,000 to 500,000 distinct CDR3 sequences, under 25% of which appear only once. The sequencing sample was made of peripheral blood. The receptors stem from a woman aged 18-29 years with stable Graves' hyperthyroidism. Each CDR3 is given with its conserved first and last residue. D genes are given only for firm matches.

J gene | V gene | CDR3 length | D gene | CDR3 protein
TRBJ2-7 | TRBV6-1 | 14 | NA | CASKVDPTYYEQYF
TRBJ2-5 | TRBV6-1 | 11 | NA | CASTLSGTQYF
TRBJ2-5 | TRBV24-1 | 14 | TRBD1 | CATSDRTGQETQYF
TRBJ1-5 | TRBV6-2/TRBV6-3 | 14 | NA | CASSTGTSNQPQHF
TRBJ2-5 | TRBV29-1 | 12 | NA | CSVVWTPLVQYF
TRBJ2-7 | TRBV2 | 14 | NA | CASSGGSSSYEQYF
TRBJ2-2 | TRBV6-1 | 14 | NA | CASSEADDTGELFF
TRBJ2-7 | TRBV5-1 | 14 | TRBD1 | CASSSTGEEYEQYF
TRBJ1-1 | TRBV20-1 | 12 | NA | CSASDKNTEAFF
TRBJ2-3 | TRBV28 | 14 | NA | CASSSPDLADTQYF
TRBJ2-5 | TRBV6-5 | 14 | TRBD1 | CASRRRQGGETQYF
TRBJ2-7 | TRBV9 | 17 | TRBD2 | CASSRTGTSKLLSEQYF
TRBJ2-7 | TRBV27 | 15 | NA | CASSSTPAGSNEQYF
TRBJ1-1 | TRBV4-1 | 15 | NA | CASSHTGTSNTEAFF
TRBJ2-2 | TRBV20-1 | 13 | NA | CSAVWRLTGELFF
TRBJ2-2 | TRBV10-3 | 15 | NA | CAISGRPTNTGELFF
TRBJ2-5 | TRBV28 | 13 | NA | CASSWGSQETQYF
TRBJ1-1 | TRBV5-1 | 14 | NA | CASSLQGWATEAFF
TRBJ1-1 | TRBV10-3 | 15 | NA | CAISNQRTANTEAFF
TRBJ2-4 | TRBV12-3/TRBV12-4 | 12 | TRBD1 | CASGTGADIKYF
TRBJ1-2 | TRBV28 | 15 | NA | CASNPIRGIVYGYTF
TRBJ2-3 | TRBV9 | 18 | TRBD2 | CASSVDGGLAVSTDTQYF
TRBJ1-2 | TRBV7-2 | 14 | NA | CASSFEGQRLGYTF
TRBJ1-1 | TRBV20-1 | 11 | NA | CSARRSTEAFF
TRBJ2-7 | TRBV25-1 | 14 | NA | CASSLEVHNYEQYF
TRBJ2-7 | TRBV2 | 11 | NA | CASSEEYEQYF
TRBJ2-7 | TRBV20-1 | 16 | NA | CSANSRARWGAYEQYF
TRBJ1-1 | TRBV28 | 14 | TRBD1 | CASRTGQGGAEAFF
TRBJ2-2 | TRBV19 | 12 | NA | CASSQVAGELFF
TRBJ2-7 | TRBV7-2 | 15 | TRBD2 | CASGWTSGMGREQYF
TRBJ1-5 | TRBV25-1 | 14 | NA | CASSDQQGNQPQHF
TRBJ2-7 | TRBV10-3 | 12 | NA | CAIGLSSYEQYF
TRBJ1-5 | TRBV28 | 14 | NA | CASSLYGGNQPQHF
NA | TRBV10-1 | 13 | TRBD1 | CASRGIQGTEQFF
TRBJ2-7 | TRBV29-1 | 13 | NA | CSVAGTSSYEQYF
TRBJ2-5 | TRBV11-2 | 15 | TRBD2 | CASSARDYNQETQYF
TRBJ2-5 | TRBV28 | 14 | NA | CASSLRGLQETQYF
TRBJ2-2 | TRBV24-1 | 14 | NA | CATSRADRPGELFF
TRBJ1-1 | TRBV12-3/TRBV12-4 | 13 | NA | CASSLGRQFEAFF
TRBJ2-4 | TRBV5-1 | 14 | NA | CASSLVGFSGTEYF
TRBJ2-7 | TRBV7-1 | 20 | TRBD1 | CASSSRTGGTAGGHVYEQYF
TRBJ2-6 | TRBV9 | 13 | NA | CASGPSGANVLTF
TRBJ1-1 | TRBV6-1 | 13 | NA | CASSTSGVTEAFF
TRBJ2-2 | TRBV7-3 | 13 | NA | CASSPLASGELFF
TRBJ2-7 | TRBV6-5 | 16 | NA | CASSLPQTESSYEQYF
TRBJ1-3 | TRBV11-2 | 14 | NA | CASSLAGGGNTIYF
TRBJ2-7 | TRBV7-2 | 14 | TRBD1 | CASSRQGHVYEQYF
TRBJ1-6 | TRBV20-1 | 14 | TRBD1 | CSAHWTGERSPLHF
TRBJ1-2 | TRBV3-1 | 14 | NA | CASSQGGISRGYTF
TRBJ2-5 | TRBV12-3/TRBV12-4 | 15 | NA | CASTLTQARPETQYF
TRBJ2-6 | TRBV12-3/TRBV12-4 | 14 | TRBD1 | CATFTGAGANVLTF
TRBJ2-7 | TRBV6-1 | 14 | NA | CASSEFPSVYEQYF
TRBJ2-1 | TRBV12-3/TRBV12-4 | 16 | NA | CASSPRLEGSYNEQFF
TRBJ1-1 | TRBV5-1 | 15 | NA | CASSLEVGIRAEAFF
TRBJ2-7 | TRBV27 | 12 | TRBD2 | CASSFPGRGVYF
TRBJ1-2 | TRBV27 | 11 | NA | CASGTVRGYTF
TRBJ2-6 | TRBV6-1 | 14 | TRBD1 | CASSWLGTANLLTF
TRBJ1-5 | TRBV30 | 15 | NA | CAWSVYLGGDQPQHF
TRBJ1-1 | TRBV19 | 12 | NA | CASIGLPTEAFF